Below, 25 T cell receptor beta chains from the same sample are listed, as sequenced in a study of T cell responses to AZD1222 COVID-19 vaccine. Sequencing used immunoSEQ multiplex PCR; TCRdb keeps in-frame clones, though not all of them. The repertoire holds around 170,000 clones, around 90% seen once, with more than 1.5% in the top ten. Sequencing used peripheral blood, obtained 28 days after the second AZD1222 dose. Receptors originate from an adult who received the AZD1222 COVID-19 vaccine.

The gene calls are TRBV5-1 and TRBJ2-5, with D maybe TRBD2 (6 bases). Trimming removed 2 bases at V and 5 bases at J, with 7 bases between. Germline CDR1 SGHRS, CDR2 YFSETQ. The CDR3 has 12 residues. CDR3 sequence reads: CASSFGRETQYF. CDR3 nucleotides: TGCGCCAGCAGCTTTGGGAGGGAGACCCAGTACTTC.

V is TRBV29-1 and J is TRBJ1-1; no firm D call. The CDR3 loop spans 15 amino acids. With 0 bases removed from V and 0 bases from J, the gap between germline ends came to 11 bases. Germline CDR1 reads SQVTM; CDR2 reads ANQGSEA. CDR3: CSVEDRWPLNTEAFF. The CDR3 DNA sequence: TGCAGCGTTGAAGATCGATGGCCCTTGAACACTGAAGCTTTCTTT.

The chain links TRBV7-9 to TRBJ1-1; D possibly corresponds to TRBD1 (5 bases). Between the trimmed V and J ends, which lost 8 bases and 2 bases, there was a span of 12 bases. Germline V lookup: CDR1 SEHNR, CDR2 FQNEAQ (reference sequence). The CDR3 length is 13 residues. CDR3 DNA: TGTGCCAGCCGCCAGGGTGGAAACACTGAAGCTTTCTTT. Protein sequence: CASRQGGNTEAFF.

This clone was observed a single time. J is TRBJ2-3 and V is TRBV3-1 (or the pseudogene TRBV3-2), with TRBD2 matching 7 bases. The CDR3 length is 18 residues. CDR1 is LGHDT, CDR2 YNNKEL, per germline (reference sequence). Trimming removed 1 base from V and 0 bases from J; junction bases left unmatched: 10. The CDR3 DNA follows: TGTGCCAGCAGCCAAGGGGACCAAACTAGCGCGAGCACAGATACGCAGTATTTT. Translated: CASSQGDQTSASTDTQYF.

This chain joins TRBV27 and TRBJ1-5; 8 nucleotides align to TRBD1. From germline, CDR1 is MNHEY and CDR2 SMNVEV (reference sequence). This CDR3 region has 17 residues. With V trimmed by 3 bases and J by 1 base, 8 bases remained unmatched. The CDR3 loop reads CASSLRQGTSSNQPQHF. CDR3 bases: TGTGCCAGCAGTTTGAGACAGGGGACATCGAGCAATCAGCCCCAGCATTTT.

The chain has TRBV28 and TRBJ2-3, with TRBD1 matching 7 bases. This CDR3 has 18 residues. Looked up from germline, CDR1 is MDHEN and CDR2 is SYDVKM. The ends lost 6 bases at V and 2 bases at J; junction bases unmatched: 17. Here the CDR3 reads CASRAVPWGQLFTDTQYF. The CDR3 coding sequence is TGTGCCAGCAGAGCGGTGCCTTGGGGACAGTTATTCACAGATACGCAGTATTTT.

The chain joins TRBV3-1 (or the pseudogene TRBV3-2) to TRBJ1-5; D gene unclear. Deletions cut 4 bases from V and 3 bases from J, with 10 bases between. Germline lookup yields CDR1 LGHDT and CDR2 YNNKEL (reference sequence). The CDR3 is 14 residues long. The CDR3 loop reads CASSLTVTNQPQHF. CDR3 nucleotides: TGTGCCAGCAGCCTCACAGTCACCAATCAGCCCCAGCATTTT.

J is TRBJ1-2 and V is TRBV29-1; 8 positions match TRBD1. Germline V CDR1 and CDR2: SQVTM, ANQGSEA. V shed 0 bases, J shed 4 bases, and the junction held 10 bases outside the gene matches. CDR3 length equals 16 residues. The CDR3 protein is CSVEEPTGAVGYGYTF. CDR3 in DNA: TGCAGCGTTGAAGAACCGACAGGGGCAGTGGGCTATGGCTACACCTTC.

The chain couples TRBV2 to TRBJ2-2; possible D gene TRBD2, 5 bases. CDR1 SNHLY and CDR2 FYNNEI come from the germline V gene. Trimming removed 5 bases from V and 6 bases from J, with 7 bases in between. This CDR3 is 12 amino acids long. The CDR3 nucleotides are TGTGCCAGCAGTCGGGGTTCCGGGGAGCTGTTTTTT. It yields the protein CASSRGSGELFF.

The chain couples TRBV7-8 to TRBJ2-1, with D uncertain. Germline V CDR1 and CDR2: SGHVS, FQNEAQ. Trimming stripped 5 bases from V and 0 bases from J, with 14 bases between. The CDR3 is 16 amino acids. As DNA, the CDR3 is TGTGCCAGCAGCCCCGCGGTGCCAAGCTCCTACAATGAGCAGTTCTTC. Translation gives CASSPAVPSSYNEQFF.

The chain has TRBV10-1 and TRBJ2-3; unclear D gene. Trimming cost V 7 bases and J 0 bases, with 11 bases left between them. The CDR3 is 14 residues long. Germline loops: CDR1 WNHNN, CDR2 SYGVQD (reference sequence). This CDR3 is CASTPPISTDTQYF. The CDR3 DNA follows: TGCGCCAGCACCCCCCCTATAAGCACAGATACGCAGTATTTT.

The rearrangement links TRBV9 to TRBJ2-7, with TRBD2 matching 8 bases. The J segment lost 7 bases and the V segment lost 3 bases, leaving 9 bases of the junction unmatched. Germline V gene data show CDR1 as SGDLS and CDR2 as YYNGEE. The CDR3 has 14 residues. CDR3 nucleotide sequence: TGTGCCAGCAGCGCGGGACTAGGGGCGTTTGAGCAGTACTTC. This sequence encodes CASSAGLGAFEQYF.

The chain has TRBV6-2 or TRBV6-3 and TRBJ2-2, with unresolved D. Trimming stripped 3 bases from V and 3 bases from J, with 8 bases between. This CDR3 contains 14 residues. Germline V lookup: CDR1 MNHEY, CDR2 SVGEGT. The CDR3, as DNA: TGTGCCAGCAGTTATTCGACGGACACCGGGGAGCTGTTTTTT. This gives the protein CASSYSTDTGELFF.

The rearrangement links TRBV4-2 to TRBJ2-7; 8 nucleotides agree with TRBD2. Germline CDR1 and CDR2: LGHNA and YNFKEQ. V dropped 4 bases and J dropped 5; count of bases not matched to a gene: 7. CDR3 length: 14 amino acids. The CDR3, as DNA: TGTGCCAGCAGCCCCAGCGGGAGTGGCAACGAGCAGTACTTC. Protein product: CASSPSGSGNEQYF.

This clone occurred once. The CDR3: CASSSPPGYNEQFF. The CDR3 DNA reads TGTGCCAGCAGCTCACCACCGGGTTACAATGAGCAGTTCTTC. This chain uses TRBV6-2 or TRBV6-3 with TRBJ2-1; D not resolved. CDR3 length: 14 amino acids. V gave up 6 bases and J gave up 4 bases, with 13 bases separating them. Germline assignment: CDR1 MNHEY and CDR2 SVGEGT.

The chain joins TRBV7-3 to TRBJ1-1, with D hard to call. CDR1 SGHTA and CDR2 FQGTGA come from the germline V gene. The germline V and J ends were trimmed by 1 base and 4 bases, with 10 bases remaining between them. The CDR3 runs to 14 residues. The CDR3 bases are TGTGCCAGCAGCTTAATGGCCGGTAGCACTGAAGCTTTCTTT. This sequence encodes CASSLMAGSTEAFF.

The V call is TRBV13, the J call TRBJ2-7; a possible D gene is TRBD2 (7 bases). Germline CDR1 PRHDT, CDR2 FYEKMQ (reference sequence). The V and J ends lost 5 bases and 2 bases respectively, with 19 bases between them. The CDR3 runs 16 residues. The CDR3 loop is CASSLGTGGPAYEQYF. For the CDR3, the DNA is TGTGCCAGCAGCCTCGGGACGGGGGGCCCTGCCTACGAGCAGTACTTC. The whole variable domain, remainder taken from reference TRBV13 and TRBJ2-7, is AAGVIQSPRHLIKEKRETATLKCYPIPRHDTVYWYQQGPGQDPQFLISFYEKMQSDKGSIPDRFSAQQFSDYHSELNMSSLELGDSALYFCASSLGTGGPAYEQYFGPGTRLTVT.

This chain uses TRBV28 with TRBJ1-2; D is unresolved. V was shortened by 7 bases and J by 4 bases, with 10 bases between the two germline ends. Germline assignment: CDR1 MDHEN and CDR2 SYDVKM. The CDR3 is made up of 12 amino acids. The CDR3 nucleotides read TGTGCCAGCAATGGACGGTCCTATGGCTACACCTTC. This sequence encodes CASNGRSYGYTF.

This clone was detected once. CDR3 nucleotides: TGTGCCAGCTTAATACCGAGACAGGGCGAAAACACCATATATTTT. Translated, it gives CASLIPRQGENTIYF. The genes are TRBV6-4 and TRBJ1-3; 7 bases map to TRBD1. Germline CDR1 is MRHNA and CDR2 is SNTAGT. Unmatched junction bases numbered 13, after V lost 8 bases and J lost 6 bases. The CDR3 runs 15 residues.

This chain links TRBV2 with TRBJ1-5; D is unclear. The germline CDR1 and CDR2 sequences are SNHLY and FYNNEI. The V end was cut by 2 bases, the J end by 1 base, with 9 bases between. The CDR3 runs to 15 residues. The chain's CDR3 is CASSERLESNQPQHF. DNA of the CDR3: TGTGCCAGCAGTGAAAGGTTGGAGAGCAATCAGCCCCAGCATTTT.

V usage is TRBV2 and J usage is TRBJ2-2; tentatively, D is TRBD2 (6 bases). The CDR3 is made up of 15 amino acids. Trimming pared 6 bases from V and 1 base from J, leaving 12 bases between. CDR1 and CDR2 from the germline V gene are SNHLY and FYNNEI. Written as DNA, the CDR3 is TGTGCCAGCAGGGACTGGAGGGGGAACACCGGGGAGCTGTTTTTT. As protein: CASRDWRGNTGELFF.

A single count supports this clone. The rearrangement joins TRBV7-8 to TRBJ1-1; a weak D match, TRBD1 (6 bases). CDR1 and CDR2 from the germline V gene are SGHVS and FQNEAQ. The ends were cut back, 6 bases at V and 1 base at J, with 9 bases in the middle. This CDR3 contains 13 residues. CDR3: CASSSGQNTEAFF. DNA for the CDR3: TGTGCCAGCAGTTCGGGACAGAACACTGAAGCTTTCTTT.

This sequence joins TRBV10-3 and TRBJ1-5; unclear D gene. The germline gives CDR1 ENHRY, CDR2 SYGVKD. V was clipped by 8 bases and J by 5 bases, with 16 bases between them. CDR3 length: 14 residues. The CDR3 reads CAIGDQVGDQPQHF. CDR3 coding DNA: TGTGCCATCGGAGACCAGGTTGGGGATCAGCCCCAGCATTTT.

This chain connects TRBV13 to TRBJ1-3, with D possibly being TRBD1 (5 bases). Trimming took off 5 bases at V and 1 base at J, with 12 bases between the two ends. Germline loops: CDR1 PRHDT, CDR2 FYEKMQ (reference sequence). This CDR3 region has 15 residues. CDR3 sequence reads: CASSRGDRSGNTIYF. The CDR3 nucleotides read TGTGCCAGCAGCCGAGGGGACCGGTCTGGAAACACCATATATTTT.

This clone has more than one count but fewer than ten. The rearrangement uses TRBV5-4 and TRBJ1-5; TRBD1 might be the D (6 bases). The CDR3 loop spans 14 amino acids. Trimming cost V 3 bases and J 4 bases, with 11 bases left between them. The germline CDR1 and CDR2 sequences are SGHNT and YYREEE (reference sequence). CDR3 residues: CASSSGTINQPQHF. The CDR3 nucleotides are TGTGCCAGCAGCTCCGGGACAATTAATCAGCCCCAGCATTTT.